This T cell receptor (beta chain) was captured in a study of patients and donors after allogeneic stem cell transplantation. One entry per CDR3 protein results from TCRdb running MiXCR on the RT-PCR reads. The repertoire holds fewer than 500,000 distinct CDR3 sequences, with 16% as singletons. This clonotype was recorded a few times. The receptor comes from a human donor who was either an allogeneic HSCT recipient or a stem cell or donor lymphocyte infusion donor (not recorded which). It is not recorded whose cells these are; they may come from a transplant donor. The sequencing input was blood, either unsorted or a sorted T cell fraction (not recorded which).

CDR3 region: CASSPQSGRIEQFF. Written as DNA, the CDR3 is TGTGCCAGCAGCCCCCAGAGCGGGAGGATTGAGCAGTTCTTC. The chain couples TRBV7-2 to TRBJ2-1; 9 bases agree with TRBD2. Germline V lookup: CDR1 SGHTA, CDR2 FQGNSA. The CDR3 runs 14 residues. Trimming removed 5 bases from V and 9 bases from J; junction bases left unmatched: 8. Variable domain in full (rest from reference TRBV7-2 and TRBJ2-1): GAGVSQSPSNKVTEKGKDVELRCDPISGHTALYWYRQSLGQGLEFLIYFQGNSAPDKSGLPSDRFSAERTGGSVSTLTIQRTQQEDSAVYLCASSPQSGRIEQFFGPGTRLTVL.